This T cell receptor beta chain derives from a study of T cells in narcolepsy. Looking at the study overall: Donors had narcolepsy type 1 or type 2, or were healthy controls.

Trimming removed 5 bases at V and 6 bases at J, with 10 bases between. This CDR3 spans 12 amino acids. The germline V gene has CDR1 SGHNT and CDR2 YYREEE (reference sequence). Clones were read by immunoSEQ multiplex PCR, and TCRdb kept only the in-frame ones, dropping some. The table includes tens of thousands of clones, 90% to 95% detected once. Concerning this clone itself: The antigen is unknown.

Notes on the study in general: Autoreactive clonotypes reportedly recurred in blood of same and different patients, not controls. Comparing one patient's CSF and blood CD4+ clonotypes highlighted HCRT- and TRIB2-specific autoreactive clonotypes. No autoreactive T cell clone sequences appeared in some memory CD4+ repertoires.

The sample was CD45RA- memory CD4+ T cells from PBMCs. The V gene is TRBV5-4, the J gene TRBJ2-3; D is ambiguous. The clonotype was recovered from a human donor with narcolepsy. The CDR3 DNA sequence: TGTGCCAGCAGTCTAGACTCTGATACGCAGTATTTT. Its translation: CASSLDSDTQYF.